The 25 T cell receptor beta chains below all came from one sample that was sequenced in a study of a mutant IDH1 vaccine in newly diagnosed glioma. Time point: baseline, week 1 (first vaccination visit). Treatment noted: pre-vaccination baseline after standard-of-care therapy. Sequencing used immunoSEQ multiplex PCR; TCRdb keeps in-frame clones, though not all of them. The sample lists 50,000 to 65,000 clones; about 74% were seen once. Here the sequenced sample was PBMCs, taken from a glioma patient treated with radiotherapy, temozolomide or both. These receptors were taken from a woman in her thirties or forties with glioma.

The chain is built from TRBV6-6 and TRBJ1-2; no clear D gene. Trimming took off 6 bases at V and 0 bases at J, with 8 bases between the two ends. Germline-derived CDR1 and CDR2 are MNHNY and SVGAGI (reference sequence). CDR3 length equals 13 residues. In DNA form, the CDR3 reads TGTGCCAGCAGCCTCGACCCTAACTATGGCTACACCTTC. Amino acids: CASSLDPNYGYTF.

Here the CDR3 DNA reads TGTGCCAGCAGCCTTGGATGGAATCAGCCCCAGCATTTT. It encodes CASSLGWNQPQHF. The chain carries TRBV13 and TRBJ1-5; D gene ambiguous. This CDR3 comprises 13 residues. Germline-derived CDR1 and CDR2 are PRHDT and FYEKMQ (reference sequence). The V end was cut by 5 bases, the J end by 4 bases, with 9 bases between.

The rearrangement uses TRBV11-3 and TRBJ2-2; D is undetermined. Per the germline V gene, CDR1 is SGHNT and CDR2 is YENEEA. The CDR3 extends over 13 amino acids. Trimming left V 3 bases short and J 8 bases short, with 10 bases between. In DNA form, the CDR3 reads TGTGCCAGCAGCTTCGACGGGTTAGGGGAGCTGTTTTTT. This encodes CASSFDGLGELFF.

DNA for the CDR3: TGTGCCAGCAGCTTGGTAGGATTAGGCCGGATCGGTTCACCCCTCCACTTT. It translates to CASSLVGLGRIGSPLHF. V usage is TRBV5-4 and J usage is TRBJ1-6; no definite D call. The CDR3 sequence is 17 residues long. V was shortened by 0 bases and J by 9 bases, with 19 bases between the two germline ends. CDR1 is SGHNT, CDR2 YYREEE, per germline (reference sequence).

About this clone: This sample includes further DNA sequences coding for the same CDR3. This sequence joins TRBV9 and TRBJ1-1; D not certain. Germline V gene sequence: CDR1 SGDLS, CDR2 YYNGEE. Trimming took 3 bases from V and 1 from J, leaving 4 bases between them. The CDR3 is 12 amino acids. DNA of the CDR3: TGTGCCAGCAGCGGTGGGAACACTGAAGCTTTCTTT. Its translation is CASSGGNTEAFF.

V and J are TRBV30 and TRBJ2-2; D may be TRBD1 (6 bases). Germline CDR1 and CDR2: GTSNPN and SVGIG (reference sequence). Trimming took off 7 bases at V and 6 bases at J, with 21 bases between the two ends. The CDR3 is 15 residues long. The CDR3 coding sequence is TGTGCCTCCACCGGGACATCCAGGTTTGCCGGGGAGCTGTTTTTT. Translating gives CASTGTSRFAGELFF.

The chain combines TRBV29-1 with TRBJ2-7; 7 positions match TRBD2. Germline V gene data show CDR1 as SQVTM and CDR2 as ANQGSEA. CDR3 length: 12 amino acids. V was pared by 5 bases and J by 7 bases, with 8 bases of the junction left unmatched. DNA for the CDR3: TGCAGCGTTTGGACTAGTGGGGGAGAGCAGTACTTC. This translates into CSVWTSGGEQYF.

The chain recombines TRBV5-1 with TRBJ1-5, with D perhaps matching TRBD1 (6 bases). The V gene lost 4 bases and the J gene lost 0 bases, with 20 bases spanning the gap. CDR1 is SGHRS, CDR2 YFSETQ, per germline. The CDR3 has 18 amino acids. The CDR3 sequence: CASSLFPRGRGSNQPQHF. The DNA of the CDR3 is TGCGCCAGCAGCCTCTTCCCAAGGGGGAGGGGTAGCAATCAGCCCCAGCATTTT.

The chain combines TRBV4-1 with TRBJ1-1; perhaps TRBD1 as D (5 bases). Per the germline V gene, CDR1 is MGHRA and CDR2 is YSYEKL. V was pared by 1 base and J by 7 bases, with 16 bases between. The CDR3 runs 15 residues. The chain's CDR3 is CASSQGPAGRGEAFF. The CDR3 region has the DNA TGCGCCAGCAGCCAAGGACCGGCAGGGAGAGGTGAAGCTTTCTTT.

CDR3 nucleotide sequence: TGTGCCAGCAGCGTCGTCAATAATGGCTACACCTTC. It specifies CASSVVNNGYTF. The V and J genes are TRBV7-9 and TRBJ1-2; D call uncertain. The CDR3 loop spans 12 amino acids. Germline loops: CDR1 SEHNR, CDR2 FQNEAQ (reference sequence). V lost 5 bases, J lost 6 bases, and 10 bases lay in between.

This clone is deemed medium-sized. The J gene is TRBJ1-1, the V gene TRBV14; 10 bases align to TRBD1. V trimming: 5 bases; J trimming: 3 bases; junction bases outside the gene matches: 6. CDR3 size: 15 residues. Germline V CDR1 and CDR2: SGHDN, FVKESK. The CDR3 spells CASSGRQGAYTEAFF. The CDR3 bases are TGTGCCAGCAGCGGGCGACAGGGGGCTTACACTGAAGCTTTCTTT.

In DNA form, the CDR3 reads TGTGCCAGCAGCTGGGACATCTACGAGCAGTACTTC. As protein: CASSWDIYEQYF. The chain employs TRBV5-5 and TRBJ2-7; possibly TRBD1 for D (6 bases). Trimming removed 3 bases at V and 3 bases at J, with 7 bases between. This CDR3 has 12 amino acids. Germline lookup yields CDR1 SGHKS and CDR2 YYEKEE (reference sequence).

The chain has TRBV5-1 and TRBJ1-2, with D perhaps matching TRBD1 (6 bases). Trimming left V 0 bases short and J 6 bases short, with 12 bases between. The CDR3 has 14 residues. Germline loops: CDR1 SGHRS, CDR2 YFSETQ. CDR3 loop: CASSLERSGDGYTF. CDR3 nucleotides: TGCGCCAGCAGCTTGGAAAGGTCAGGGGATGGCTACACCTTC.

The gene calls are TRBV9 and TRBJ2-1; 7 nucleotides match TRBD2. Trimming took 6 bases from V and 4 from J; bases not matched to a gene: 10. The CDR3 is 15 residues long. CDR1 is SGDLS and CDR2 is YYNGEE in the germline V gene. CDR3 DNA: TGTGCCAGCACCGTGGGGGGGGAAACGTACAATGAGCAGTTCTTC. The encoded protein is CASTVGGETYNEQFF.

The chain combines TRBV5-5 with TRBJ1-1, with a possible D match to TRBD1 (5 bases). Trimming removed 1 base from V and 6 bases from J, with 10 bases in between. Germline-derived CDR1 and CDR2 are SGHKS and YYEKEE (reference sequence). The CDR3 is 13 amino acids. The DNA for the CDR3 is TGTGCCAGCAGCTTGTTTATGGGGCCTGAAGCTTTCTTT. Its translation: CASSLFMGPEAFF. The full variable domain, its missing parts supplied by reference TRBV5-5 and TRBJ1-1, is DAGVTQSPTHLIKTRGQQVTLRCSPISGHKSVSWYQQVLGQGPQFIFQYYEKEERGRGNFPDRFSARQFPNYSSELNVNALLLGDSALYLCASSLFMGPEAFFGQGTRLTVV.

This clone has only a few counts. One end of the junction fails to match germline, which may point to a read error. The chain employs TRBV2 and TRBJ1-2; D gene ambiguous. The CDR3 extends over 12 amino acids. Germline CDR1 is SNHLY and CDR2 is FYNNEI. The CDR3 is CASSESNMRLAF. The DNA of the CDR3 is TGTGCCAGCAGTGAATCGAACATGCGATTGGCCTTC.

The chain recombines TRBV13 with TRBJ2-5; D remains unclear. The CDR3 totals 14 residues. V was trimmed by 5 bases and J by 1 base, leaving 11 bases between them. Germline CDR1 is PRHDT and CDR2 is FYEKMQ (reference sequence). CDR3 sequence reads: CASSPRQVQETQYF. The CDR3 DNA is TGTGCCAGCAGCCCCCGACAAGTCCAAGAGACCCAGTACTTC.

A few counts support this clone. The chain has TRBV4-3 and TRBJ1-4, with D maybe TRBD1 (6 bases). In germline, CDR1 is LGHNA, CDR2 YSLEER. Deletions cut 1 base from V and 0 bases from J, with 12 bases between. The CDR3 consists of 17 residues. This CDR3 reads CASSQGPGHSTNEKLFF. In nucleotides, the CDR3 is TGCGCCAGCAGCCAAGGACCGGGACACTCAACTAATGAAAAACTGTTTTTT.

The J gene is TRBJ1-4, the V gene TRBV5-1, with D possibly TRBD1 on 6 matching bases. Germline V gene lookup returns CDR1 SGHRS and CDR2 YFSETQ. The CDR3 sequence is 14 residues long. V lost 1 base and J 8 bases, leaving 12 bases between the germline ends. CDR3 coding DNA: TGCGCCAGCAGCTTGACGCCAGGGGACGAAAAACTGTTTTTT. This codes for CASSLTPGDEKLFF.

CDR3 bases: TGTGCCAGTAACCCGGGCCCCCCGGGTGGCTACACCTTC. Protein product: CASNPGPPGGYTF. The chain recombines TRBV19 with TRBJ1-2; no firm D call. This CDR3 contains 13 residues. V was cut by 7 bases and J by 7 bases, with 16 bases left in between. Germline-derived CDR1 and CDR2 are LNHDA and SQIVND (reference sequence).

The chain recombines TRBV7-9 with TRBJ2-7; TRBD1 agrees at 8 bases. CDR3 size: 15 residues. Trimming removed 5 bases from V and 2 bases from J; junction bases left unmatched: 8. The germline gives CDR1 SEHNR, CDR2 FQNEAQ (reference sequence). In DNA form, the CDR3 reads TGTGCCAGCAGCCCAGGGACAGGCCCTACCTACGAGCAGTACTTC. Translating gives CASSPGTGPTYEQYF.

The chain carries TRBV5-1 and TRBJ2-5; 11 bases agree with TRBD2. J was trimmed by 4 bases and V by 0 bases; bases with no gene match: 2. The CDR3 sequence is 15 residues long. Germline values: CDR1 SGHRS, CDR2 YFSETQ. DNA for the CDR3: TGCGCCAGCAGCTTGGAACTAGCGGGGGTAGAGACCCAGTACTTC. It codes for CASSLELAGVETQYF.

This clone was detected only a few times. This chain links TRBV10-1 with TRBJ1-6, with D hard to call. Germline V CDR1 and CDR2: WNHNN, SYGVQD (reference sequence). The CDR3 has 13 residues. V was clipped by 4 bases and J by 12 bases, with 13 bases between them. For the CDR3, the DNA is TGCGCCAGCAGTGGCCCAAGGCCGGGACCCCTCCACTTT. Translated: CASSGPRPGPLHF.

The CDR3 region has the DNA TGCGCCAGCAGCTTGGATGGGGTGGGCACCATATATTTT. It yields the protein CASSLDGVGTIYF. V gene TRBV5-1 combines with J gene TRBJ1-3; D is unclear. The V end was cut by 0 bases, the J end by 9 bases, with 10 bases between. Germline lookup yields CDR1 SGHRS and CDR2 YFSETQ. The CDR3 runs 13 residues.

The rearrangement joins TRBV6-1 to TRBJ2-6; D gene unclear. The CDR3 loop spans 13 amino acids. With 2 bases removed from V and 13 bases from J, the gap between germline ends came to 12 bases. The germline CDR1 and CDR2 sequences are MNHNS and SASEGT. The CDR3: CASSEWQAQVLTF. The CDR3, as DNA: TGTGCCAGCAGTGAATGGCAGGCCCAAGTCCTGACTTTC.